The clone carrying this T cell receptor beta chain has only one observation. Its antigen is unknown. Sequenced by immunoSEQ multiplex PCR; TCRdb stores in-frame clones only, minus some. Of approximately 1.4 million clones detected, around 98% appear once; the ten largest clones hold around 0.47%. This sample is drawn from a study of shared clonotypes between healthy human individuals. Study-level points and caveats: Sharing of clonotypes among donors was expected to vary with sequencing depth.

CD4+ cell separation produced CD45RA+ naive and CD45RA-negative memory subsets. With 5 bases removed from V and 4 bases from J, the gap between germline ends came to 24 bases. This CDR3 is built from 17 residues. CDR1 SGHVS and CDR2 FNYEAQ come from the germline V gene. The chain is built from TRBV7-6 and TRBJ2-7; D may be TRBD2 (6 bases). This TCR was recovered from a man in his thirties or forties in good health. Sequences were obtained from naive CD4+ T cells sorted from blood. The subset was: CD45RA+ positively selected. The CDR3 nucleotides read TGTGCCAGCAGCCCCGGGGGTCCGTTGGGACCCACTTACGAGCAGTACTTC. Translation: CASSPGGPLGPTYEQYF.